The 31 T cell receptor beta chains presented below share a single source sample, sequenced in a study of T cell responses to AZD1222 COVID-19 vaccine. The repertoire was sequenced with immunoSEQ multiplex PCR; TCRdb's copy has only in-frame clones and lacks some. The profile shows about 110,000 clones, 85% to 95% of them singletons. Source: peripheral blood, taken on day 0 of AZD1222 vaccination. These receptors were collected from an adult in good health.

The chain links TRBV11-3 to TRBJ2-7; no definite D call. The CDR3 spans 15 residues. V dropped 6 bases and J dropped 0 bases, with 15 bases sitting between them. The germline V gene encodes CDR1 SGHNT and CDR2 YENEEA. CDR3 in DNA: TGTGCCAGCAGGTTTAGGACGGATAGCTCCTACGAGCAGTACTTC. Amino acid sequence: CASRFRTDSSYEQYF.

The rearrangement joins TRBV6-4 to TRBJ2-1; a weak D match, TRBD2 (6 bases). Germline V gene sequence: CDR1 MRHNA, CDR2 SNTAGT. This CDR3 spans 16 amino acids. The V and J ends lost 7 bases and 0 bases respectively, with 16 bases between them. The CDR3 DNA is TGTGCCAGCAATCAGGGACTCTTGAGCTCCTACAATGAGCAGTTCTTC. Its translation is CASNQGLLSSYNEQFF.

This chain uses TRBV11-3 with TRBJ1-2; 7 positions agree with TRBD1. Looked up from germline, CDR1 is SGHNT and CDR2 is YENEEA. This CDR3 spans 15 amino acids. V lost 1 base to trimming and J lost 4 bases; unmatched junction nucleotides: 6. The CDR3 sequence is CASSLVAGDSYGYTF. The DNA for the CDR3 is TGTGCCAGCAGCTTAGTGGCGGGGGACAGCTATGGCTACACCTTC.

The rearrangement links TRBV18 to TRBJ1-3; D is unclear. This CDR3 has 16 amino acids. Looked up from germline, CDR1 is KGHSH and CDR2 is LQKENI. Trimming pared 2 bases from V and 1 base from J, leaving 12 bases between. In nucleotides, the CDR3 is TGTGCCAGCTCACCAGGCAGGATCGATTCTGGAAACACCATATATTTT. It translates to CASSPGRIDSGNTIYF.

The chain recombines TRBV18 with TRBJ2-2; the D gene could be TRBD1 or TRBD2 (5 bases each). Between the trimmed V and J ends, which lost 3 bases and 2 bases, there was a span of 16 bases. In germline, CDR1 is KGHSH, CDR2 LQKENI. The CDR3 is 17 residues long. CDR3 nucleotide sequence: TGTGCCAGCTCACCGTCCCCGGGGACGTACAACACCGGGGAGCTGTTTTTT. This codes for CASSPSPGTYNTGELFF.

The chain couples TRBV3-1 (or the pseudogene TRBV3-2) to TRBJ1-1; D gene uncertain. The CDR3 is made up of 14 amino acids. V lost 5 bases, J lost 5 bases, and 15 bases lay in between. The germline V gene encodes CDR1 LGHDT and CDR2 YNNKEL (reference sequence). The CDR3 loop reads CASSGPGDWTEAFF. The CDR3 coding sequence is TGTGCCAGCAGCGGCCCTGGGGATTGGACTGAAGCTTTCTTT.

The V and J genes are TRBV5-1 and TRBJ2-5; weak D call: TRBD2 (5 bases). Germline CDR1 and CDR2: SGHRS and YFSETQ. Between the trimmed V and J ends, which lost 1 base and 1 base, there was a span of 17 bases. There are 17 residues in the CDR3. CDR3 nucleotide sequence: TGCGCCAGCAGCTTGTCTGGAGTTCGGGGAGTCCAAGAGACCCAGTACTTC. Translated, it gives CASSLSGVRGVQETQYF.

This clone showed up just once. The chain couples TRBV19 to TRBJ2-1; a possible D gene is TRBD2 (7 bases). With 4 bases removed from V and 14 bases from J, the gap between germline ends came to 21 bases. Germline V CDR1 and CDR2: LNHDA, SQIVND (reference sequence). The CDR3 loop spans 14 amino acids. The CDR3 sequence: CASSRGGGPWSKFF. CDR3 in DNA: TGTGCCAGTAGTAGAGGCGGGGGCCCATGGAGTAAGTTCTTC. The full variable domain, its missing parts supplied by reference TRBV19 and TRBJ2-1, is DGGITQSPKYLFRKEGQNVTLSCEQNLNHDAMYWYRQDPGQGLRLIYYSQIVNDFQKGDIAEGYSVSREKKESFPLTVTSAQKNPTAFYLCASSRGGGPWSKFFGPGTRLTVL.

The chain has TRBV7-9 and TRBJ1-1; D unresolved. Per the germline V gene, CDR1 is SEHNR and CDR2 is FQNEAQ (reference sequence). Trimming cost V 1 base and J 4 bases, with 10 bases left between them. The CDR3 totals 14 residues. DNA of the CDR3: TGTGCCAGCAGCTTAGAAGGTCGGACCACTGAAGCTTTCTTT. Translating it yields CASSLEGRTTEAFF.

This clone was recorded once. J is TRBJ1-5 and V is TRBV19; no clear D. The CDR3 length is 16 residues. Germline values: CDR1 LNHDA, CDR2 SQIVND (reference sequence). V was trimmed by 2 bases and J by 7 bases, leaving 18 bases between them. CDR3 nucleotide sequence: TGTGCCAGTAGTATAACCCGCCCCCGGGTATGGCAGCCCCAGCATTTT. Translation gives CASSITRPRVWQPQHF.

This clone was seen once. The J gene is TRBJ2-7, the V gene TRBV28, with 9 nucleotides matching TRBD1. The junction had 14 bases not matched to a gene; V was cut back by 5 bases and J by 6 bases. Germline V CDR1 and CDR2: MDHEN, SYDVKM. This CDR3 has 16 amino acids. In nucleotides, the CDR3 is TGTGCCAGCAGTCCCCACACGGGACAGGGTGTTAGCGAGCAGTACTTC. This gives the protein CASSPHTGQGVSEQYF. Full variable domain (outside the CDR3, taken from reference TRBV28 and TRBJ2-7): DVKVTQSSRYLVKRTGEKVFLECVQDMDHENMFWYRQDPGLGLRLIYFSYDVKMKEKGDIPEGYSVSREKKERFSLILESASTNQTSMYLCASSPHTGQGVSEQYFGPGTRLTVT.

The rearrangement joins TRBV12-3 or TRBV12-4 to TRBJ1-2; weak D call: TRBD1 (5 bases). The CDR3 spans 12 residues. V lost 3 bases to trimming and J lost 8 bases, with 10 bases between them. CDR3 nucleotides: TGTGCCAGCAGTTTTTTCGGGGACGGCTACACCTTC. Encoded protein: CASSFFGDGYTF.

The chain employs TRBV28 and TRBJ2-1, with unresolved D. The CDR3 contains 13 residues. Trimming shortened V by 5 bases and J by 6 bases, and 11 bases separated the two germline ends. Germline loops: CDR1 MDHEN, CDR2 SYDVKM. CDR3 sequence reads: CASSDRPFNEQFF. CDR3 nucleotides: TGTGCCAGCAGTGACCGGCCCTTCAATGAGCAGTTCTTC. The full variable domain, its missing parts supplied by reference TRBV28 and TRBJ2-1, is DVKVTQSSRYLVKRTGEKVFLECVQDMDHENMFWYRQDPGLGLRLIYFSYDVKMKEKGDIPEGYSVSREKKERFSLILESASTNQTSMYLCASSDRPFNEQFFGPGTRLTVL.

V gene TRBV6-1 combines with J gene TRBJ2-1, with 7 bases identical to TRBD2. V was clipped by 5 bases and J by 7 bases; unmatched bases: 11. The CDR3 runs 15 residues. CDR1 and CDR2 from the germline V gene are MNHNS and SASEGT. CDR3 nucleotide sequence: TGTGCCAGCAGTTCCCCGACTAGCTCTTCGAATGAGCAGTTCTTC. It is translated as CASSSPTSSSNEQFF.

The rearrangement joins TRBV24-1 to TRBJ1-5; tentatively, D is TRBD1 (5 bases). The CDR3 loop spans 16 amino acids. The germline gives CDR1 KGHDR, CDR2 SFDVKD. Trimming left V 4 bases short and J 1 base short, with 13 bases between. This CDR3 reads CATSEVGGASNQPQHF. CDR3 in DNA: TGTGCCACCAGTGAGGTTGGAGGGGCAAGCAATCAGCCCCAGCATTTT.

V usage is TRBV30 and J usage is TRBJ1-6; 8 nucleotides align to TRBD1. In germline, CDR1 is GTSNPN, CDR2 SVGIG (reference sequence). V dropped 5 bases and J dropped 5; count of bases not matched to a gene: 8. This CDR3 has 15 amino acids. In nucleotides, the CDR3 is TGTGCCTGGGATCTACAGGGGGTTAATAATTCACCCCTCCACTTT. This encodes CAWDLQGVNNSPLHF. Together with reference TRBV30 and TRBJ1-6, the CDR3 gives the full variable domain: SQTIHQWPATLVQPVGSPLSLECTVEGTSNPNLYWYRQAAGRGLQLLFYSVGIGQISSEVPQNLSASRPQDRQFILSSKKLLLSDSGFYLCAWDLQGVNNSPLHFGNGTRLTVT.

This chain links TRBV6-5 with TRBJ1-1; D is perhaps TRBD1 (6 bases). The CDR3 totals 15 residues. Trimming shortened V by 4 bases and J by 7 bases, and 19 bases separated the two germline ends. Germline V gene lookup returns CDR1 MNHEY and CDR2 SVGAGI. CDR3 coding DNA: TGTGCCAGCAGTTCTCTCAGAGGCCGGGGGCATGAAGCTTTCTTT. Residues: CASSSLRGRGHEAFF.

The gene calls are TRBV5-1 and TRBJ2-5; the D is unclear. This CDR3 has 13 amino acids. V dropped 5 bases and J dropped 2 bases, with 10 bases sitting between them. Per the germline V gene, CDR1 is SGHRS and CDR2 is YFSETQ. CDR3 region: CASSEQWQETQYF. In DNA, the CDR3 is TGCGCCAGCAGTGAGCAGTGGCAAGAGACCCAGTACTTC. The full variable domain, completed using reference TRBV5-1 and TRBJ2-5, is KAGVTQTPRYLIKTRGQQVTLSCSPISGHRSVSWYQQTPGQGLQFLFEYFSETQRNKGNFPGRFSGRQFSNSRSEMNVSTLELGDSALYLCASSEQWQETQYFGPGTRLLVL.

This chain links TRBV28 with TRBJ1-4, with TRBD1 as a possible D gene (5 bases). This CDR3 is 12 amino acids long. Germline assignment: CDR1 MDHEN and CDR2 SYDVKM. The V end lost 6 bases, the J end lost 6 bases, and 8 bases lay between the germline ends. The CDR3 DNA reads as TGTGCCAGCAGCCCAGGGTATGAAAAACTGTTTTTT. This translates into CASSPGYEKLFF.

V usage is TRBV19 and J usage is TRBJ1-5; D not resolved. This CDR3 contains 13 residues. Germline CDR1 is LNHDA and CDR2 is SQIVND (reference sequence). V was pared by 0 bases and J by 4 bases, with 4 bases between. CDR3 protein: CASSIEPNQPQHF. DNA for the CDR3: TGTGCCAGTAGTATAGAACCTAATCAGCCCCAGCATTTT. The full variable domain, in which reference TRBV19 and TRBJ1-5 provide the parts outside the CDR3, is DGGITQSPKYLFRKEGQNVTLSCEQNLNHDAMYWYRQDPGQGLRLIYYSQIVNDFQKGDIAEGYSVSREKKESFPLTVTSAQKNPTAFYLCASSIEPNQPQHFGDGTRLSIL.

This chain uses TRBV5-5 with TRBJ2-2; the D gene could be TRBD1 or TRBD2 (5 bases each). Trimming cost V 4 bases and J 0 bases, with 10 bases left between them. The germline CDR1 and CDR2 sequences are SGHKS and YYEKEE (reference sequence). The CDR3 runs to 15 residues. Here the CDR3 DNA reads TGTGCCAGCAGCCCGGGACCTGCGAACACCGGGGAGCTGTTTTTT. Protein product: CASSPGPANTGELFF.

The chain is built from TRBV10-2 and TRBJ2-2, with TRBD1 matching over 11 bases. The CDR3 length is 17 residues. With 4 bases clipped from V and 3 bases from J, the junction kept 7 bases outside the gene matches. Germline lookup yields CDR1 WSHSY and CDR2 SAAADI. The CDR3, as DNA: TGCGCCAGCAGTGCCCCTCAGGGACAGGGGGACACCGGGGAGCTGTTTTTT. Translation gives CASSAPQGQGDTGELFF.

The genes are TRBV19 and TRBJ1-1; D is unclear. V lost 9 bases and J 0 bases, leaving 5 bases between the germline ends. In germline, CDR1 is LNHDA, CDR2 SQIVND (reference sequence). The CDR3 contains 11 residues. The CDR3 region is CASSMNTEAFF. CDR3 nucleotide sequence: TGTGCCAGCAGCATGAACACTGAAGCTTTCTTT.

This chain joins TRBV4-1 and TRBJ2-2, with D unresolved. From germline, CDR1 is MGHRA and CDR2 YSYEKL. The V end lost 0 bases, the J end lost 6 bases, and 8 bases lay between the germline ends. This CDR3 has 14 amino acids. DNA for the CDR3: TGCGCCAGCAGCCAAGATCCAGACCCCGGGGAGCTGTTTTTT. This codes for CASSQDPDPGELFF.

This clone was seen once. The gene calls are TRBV3-1 (or the pseudogene TRBV3-2) and TRBJ1-2; 7 positions agree with TRBD1. J gave up 4 bases and V 3 bases, and 2 bases lay outside the gene matches. CDR3 length: 13 amino acids. CDR1 is LGHDT and CDR2 is YNNKEL in the germline V gene (reference sequence). Here the CDR3 reads CASSHGQAYGYTF. The DNA of the CDR3 is TGTGCCAGCAGCCACGGACAGGCCTATGGCTACACCTTC.

This chain connects TRBV19 to TRBJ1-2, with TRBD1 identical over 8 bases. This CDR3 comprises 14 residues. Germline-derived CDR1 and CDR2 are LNHDA and SQIVND (reference sequence). Trimming at V came to 4 bases and at J to 6 bases, leaving 7 bases not matched to a gene. This CDR3 is CASSTGGRGNGYTF. The CDR3 coding sequence is TGTGCCAGTAGTACAGGGGGCAGGGGGAATGGCTACACCTTC.

The genes are TRBV5-1 and TRBJ2-2; possibly TRBD1 for D (5 bases). Trimming removed 4 bases from V and 0 bases from J, with 10 bases in between. The CDR3 runs to 15 residues. Germline CDR1 is SGHRS and CDR2 is YFSETQ. The CDR3 DNA reads TGCGCCAGCAGCCCGGACACTTCGAACACCGGGGAGCTGTTTTTT. This gives the protein CASSPDTSNTGELFF.

This clone turned up a few times. The chain recombines TRBV19 with TRBJ1-6; D is perhaps TRBD1 (5 bases). Germline CDR1 reads LNHDA; CDR2 reads SQIVND (reference sequence). This CDR3 region has 13 residues. CDR3 in amino acids: CGVGAGPNSPLHF. The CDR3 DNA reads TGTGGGGTCGGGGCGGGACCAAATTCACCCCTCCACTTT. Together with reference TRBV19 and TRBJ1-6, the CDR3 gives the full variable domain: DGGITQSPKYLFRKEGQNVTLSCEQNLNHDAMYWYRQDPGQGLRLIYYSQIVNDFQKGDIAEGYSVSREKKESFPLTVTSAQKNPTAFYLCGVGAGPNSPLHFGNGTRLTVT.

The chain recombines TRBV2 with TRBJ1-5, with no clear D. The CDR3 totals 15 residues. Per germline, CDR1 SNHLY and CDR2 FYNNEI. V lost 2 bases and J 2 bases, leaving 10 bases between the germline ends. CDR3 DNA: TGTGCCAGCAGTGAACTGGGGTTGGGCAATCAGCCCCAGCATTTT. Translated: CASSELGLGNQPQHF. Supplemented by reference TRBV2 and TRBJ1-5, the full variable domain reads EPEVTQTPSHQVTQMGQEVILRCVPISNHLYFYWYRQILGQKVEFLVSFYNNEISEKSEIFDDQFSVERPDGSNFTLKIRSTKLEDSAMYFCASSELGLGNQPQHFGDGTRLSIL.

This clone was counted once. The CDR3 bases are TGTGCCTGCGAACGGACGGCGAACACTGAAGCTTTCTTT. Translating it yields CACERTANTEAFF. This chain links TRBV30 with TRBJ1-1; D unresolved. Germline CDR1 and CDR2: GTSNPN and SVGIG (reference sequence). V was clipped by 6 bases and J by 1 base, with 12 bases between them. The CDR3 runs to 13 residues.

This chain connects TRBV19 to TRBJ1-5, with D possibly being TRBD1 (5 bases). The germline CDR1 and CDR2 sequences are LNHDA and SQIVND (reference sequence). CDR3 size: 14 residues. Between the trimmed V and J ends, which lost 7 bases and 3 bases, there was a span of 13 bases. The CDR3 nucleotides read TGTGCCAGTAACGAGGACGGACACAATCAGCCCCAGCATTTT. Its translation is CASNEDGHNQPQHF.